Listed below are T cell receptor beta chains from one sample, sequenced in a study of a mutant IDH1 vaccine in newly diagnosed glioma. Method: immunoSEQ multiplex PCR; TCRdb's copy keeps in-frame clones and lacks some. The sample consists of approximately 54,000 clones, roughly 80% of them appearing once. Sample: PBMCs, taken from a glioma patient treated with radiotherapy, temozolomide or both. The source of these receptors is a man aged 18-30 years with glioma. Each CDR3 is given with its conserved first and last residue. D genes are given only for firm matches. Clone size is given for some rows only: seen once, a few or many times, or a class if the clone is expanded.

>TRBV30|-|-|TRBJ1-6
CAWSVWGPNSPLHF
TGTGCCTGGAGTGTATGGGGGCCCAATTCACCCCTCCACTTT
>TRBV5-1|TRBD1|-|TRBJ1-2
CASSLTGANYGYTF
TGCGCCAGCAGCTTGACAGGGGCGAACTATGGCTACACCTTC
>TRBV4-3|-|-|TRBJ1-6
CASSQDLGGGGSPLHF
TGCGCCAGCAGCCAAGACTTGGGGGGCGGGGGTTCACCCCTCCACTTT
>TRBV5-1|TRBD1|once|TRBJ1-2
CASSLRTGVFSPYGYTF
TGCGCCAGCAGCTTGCGGACAGGGGTTTTTTCTCCCTATGGCTACACCTTC
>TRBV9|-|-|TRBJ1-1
CASSVGTWSEAFF
TGTGCCAGCAGCGTAGGGACGTGGAGTGAAGCTTTCTTT
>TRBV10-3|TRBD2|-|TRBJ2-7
CAISESGLAGPYEQYF
TGTGCCATCAGTGAGTCGGGGCTAGCGGGGCCCTACGAGCAGTACTTC
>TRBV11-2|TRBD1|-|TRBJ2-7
CASSHPGTGAPYEQYF
TGTGCCAGCAGCCATCCTGGGACAGGGGCCCCCTACGAGCAGTACTTC
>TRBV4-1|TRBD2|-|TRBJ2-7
CASSQSLAGGVYEQYF
TGCGCCAGCAGCCAGAGCCTAGCGGGGGGCGTCTACGAGCAGTACTTC
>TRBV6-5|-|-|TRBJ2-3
CASSSPSTDTQYF
TGTGCCAGCAGTTCCCCTAGCACAGATACGCAGTATTTT
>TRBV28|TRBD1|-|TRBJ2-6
CASSPGTGGIGANVLTF
TGTGCCAGCAGTCCCGGGACAGGGGGCATAGGGGCCAACGTCCTGACTTTC
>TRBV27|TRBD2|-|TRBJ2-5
CASSEMGGIPETQYF
TGTGCCAGCAGTGAGATGGGGGGGATCCCTGAGACCCAGTACTTC
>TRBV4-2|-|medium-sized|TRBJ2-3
CASSQDSGSDTQYF
TGTGCCAGCAGCCAAGATTCGGGATCAGATACGCAGTATTTT
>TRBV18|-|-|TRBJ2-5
CASSQTDQKTQYF
TGTGCCAGCTCACAAACGGACCAAAAGACCCAGTACTTC
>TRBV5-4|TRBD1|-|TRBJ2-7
CASSRRQGSYEQYF
TGTGCCAGCAGCCGACGACAGGGTTCTTACGAGCAGTACTTC
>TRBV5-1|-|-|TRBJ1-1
CASSFADPNTEAFF
TGCGCCAGCAGCTTCGCAGATCCGAACACTGAAGCTTTCTTT
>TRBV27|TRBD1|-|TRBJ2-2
CASSWDRIERELFF
TGTGCCAGCAGTTGGGACAGAATTGAACGGGAGCTGTTTTTT
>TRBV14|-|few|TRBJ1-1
CASSQDYGTEAFF
TGTGCCAGCAGCCAAGATTACGGCACTGAAGCTTTCTTT